These 9 T cell receptor beta chains came from one sample sequenced in a study of post-analysis software for immune sequencing data. Study-wide points: Patients had higher frequencies than controls of five or six TRBV segments, including TRBV5-6, TRBV5-1 and TRBV20-1.

Unique molecular identifiers were present in the TCR beta cDNA libraries. Each CDR3 protein gets one entry after TCRdb re-called the PCR reads with MiXCR. In the table there are about 820,000 distinct CDR3 sequences, roughly 50% of which are singletons. These TCRs' antigens remain unknown. The material sequenced was blood. These receptors were collected from a girl between 10 and 17 years old with multiple sclerosis.

V is TRBV4-2 and J is TRBJ2-3; TRBD2 agrees at 12 bases. Germline trimming cut 3 bases from V and 4 bases from J; bases unmatched to any gene: 5. Germline V CDR1 and CDR2: LGHNA, YNFKEQ. There are 16 residues in the CDR3. CDR3 nucleotide sequence: TGTGCCAGCAGCCACAAACTAGCGGGAGGATCAGATACGCAGTATTTT. Encoded protein: CASSHKLAGGSDTQYF.

This clonotype showed up just a few times. This sequence joins TRBV6-1 and TRBJ2-7; D tentatively reads TRBD1 or TRBD2 (6 bases each). The CDR3 covers 15 residues. CDR1 and CDR2 from the germline V gene are MNHNS and SASEGT. With 6 bases removed from V and 2 bases from J, the gap between germline ends came to 17 bases. In nucleotides, the CDR3 is TGTGCCAGCAGAGGCGCGGGGACACCTCCCTACGAGCAGTACTTC. Its translation: CASRGAGTPPYEQYF.

This clonotype appeared once. The genes are TRBV6-6 and TRBJ2-1; 13 positions match TRBD2. V was pared by 2 bases and J by 6 bases, with 7 bases of the junction left unmatched. The length of the CDR3 is 17 residues. Germline CDR1 and CDR2: MNHNY and SVGAGI (reference sequence). The chain's CDR3 is CASSYRTTSGRGNEQFF. The DNA of the CDR3 is TGTGCCAGCAGTTACCGTACTACTAGCGGGAGGGGCAATGAGCAGTTCTTC.

This clonotype was detected a few times. The V and J genes are TRBV6-5 and TRBJ1-5, with 8 bases aligning to TRBD1. The J segment lost 6 bases and the V segment lost 6 bases, leaving 13 bases of the junction unmatched. This CDR3 has 16 amino acids. The germline V gene has CDR1 MNHEY and CDR2 SVGAGI. The chain's CDR3 is CASSPGTGLEIQPQHF. The CDR3 coding sequence is TGTGCCAGCAGCCCCGGGACAGGATTAGAGATTCAGCCCCAGCATTTT.

The V call is TRBV6-5, the J call TRBJ2-7, with D possibly TRBD1 on 5 matching bases. Deletions cut 4 bases from V and 2 bases from J, with 27 bases between. This CDR3 has 19 amino acids. Germline lookup yields CDR1 MNHEY and CDR2 SVGAGI. CDR3 bases: TGTGCCAGCAGTTCCCCAGCCCCCGGTGGACACCTTACAACCTACGAGCAGTACTTC. Translation gives CASSSPAPGGHLTTYEQYF.

J is TRBJ1-2 and V is TRBV7-2, with a tentative D call TRBD1 (5 bases). The CDR3 loop spans 14 amino acids. The V end lost 6 bases, the J end lost 2 bases, and 13 bases lay between the germline ends. CDR1 SGHTA and CDR2 FQGNSA come from the germline V gene. The DNA for the CDR3 is TGTGCCAGCAGAATCGGGACTAGGAACTATGGCTACACCTTC. Translating it yields CASRIGTRNYGYTF. Variable domain in full (rest from reference TRBV7-2 and TRBJ1-2): GAGVSQSPSNKVTEKGKDVELRCDPISGHTALYWYRQSLGQGLEFLIYFQGNSAPDKSGLPSDRFSAERTGGSVSTLTIQRTQQEDSAVYLCASRIGTRNYGYTFGSGTRLTVV.

This clonotype turned up a few times. The gene calls are TRBV5-1 and TRBJ2-2; 9 bases align to TRBD1. The CDR3 has 14 amino acids. Per the germline V gene, CDR1 is SGHRS and CDR2 is YFSETQ. Unmatched junction bases numbered 5, after V lost 4 bases and J lost 7 bases. CDR3 residues: CASSGTGGNGELFF. As DNA, the CDR3 is TGCGCCAGCAGCGGAACAGGGGGCAACGGGGAGCTGTTTTTT.

This clonotype was observed a handful of times. V and J are TRBV18 and TRBJ2-5; 11 bases fit TRBD2. The J call may be faulty, since TRBJ2-7 better matches the DNA end. CDR1 and CDR2 from the germline V gene are KGHSH and LQKENI. The CDR3 sequence is 16 residues long. CDR3 amino acids: CASSLDPGTSGYEQYF. CDR3 DNA: TGTGCCAGCTCACTTGATCCCGGGACTAGCGGTTACGAGCAGTACTTC.

Ten or more counts support this clonotype. This chain links TRBV9 with TRBJ2-7, with 10 bases that match TRBD1. The CDR3 is made up of 13 amino acids. With 3 bases clipped from V and 4 bases from J, the junction kept 1 base outside the gene matches. Germline CDR1 SGDLS, CDR2 YYNGEE. CDR3 nucleotides: TGTGCCAGCAGCGCGGACAGGGGGTACGAGCAGTACTTC. Amino acid sequence: CASSADRGYEQYF.